The 26 T cell receptor beta chains below all came from one sample that was sequenced in a study of T cell responses to AZD1222 COVID-19 vaccine. Data came from immunoSEQ multiplex PCR; TCRdb stores just in-frame clones and leaves some out. The table has around 110,000 clones, roughly 93% seen once; the top ten hold 2.5% to 3.5%. The sample consisted of peripheral blood, taken on day 0 of AZD1222 vaccination. The receptors were sampled from an adult in good health.

The chain employs TRBV2 and TRBJ2-1, with D perhaps TRBD1 (7 bases). Germline loops: CDR1 SNHLY, CDR2 FYNNEI. The CDR3 totals 11 residues. The V end lost 11 bases, the J end lost 9 bases, and 14 bases lay between the germline ends. The CDR3 reads CALLQGGEQFF. The CDR3 coding sequence is TGTGCCCTCCTCCAGGGGGGTGAGCAGTTCTTC. The full variable domain, its missing parts supplied by reference TRBV2 and TRBJ2-1, is EPEVTQTPSHQVTQMGQEVILRCVPISNHLYFYWYRQILGQKVEFLVSFYNNEISEKSEIFDDQFSVERPDGSNFTLKIRSTKLEDSAMYFCALLQGGEQFFGPGTRLTVL.

V usage is TRBV28 and J usage is TRBJ2-3; D perhaps matches TRBD1 (6 bases). The CDR3 runs 11 residues. Germline assignment: CDR1 MDHEN and CDR2 SYDVKM. The CDR3 loop reads CGTAATDTQYF. The CDR3 nucleotides are TGTGGGACAGCTGCCACAGATACGCAGTATTTT.

This clone was observed a single time. This chain joins TRBV15 and TRBJ2-3, with D possibly being TRBD1 (6 bases). CDR3 length equals 16 residues. V was trimmed by 1 base and J by 2 bases, leaving 13 bases between them. Germline values: CDR1 LNHNV, CDR2 YYDKDF (reference sequence). CDR3 sequence: CATSRVIVGATDTQYF. DNA of the CDR3: TGTGCCACCAGCAGAGTCATAGTGGGGGCCACAGATACGCAGTATTTT.

The chain couples TRBV24-1 to TRBJ1-2; possibly TRBD1 for D (6 bases). Germline CDR1 is KGHDR and CDR2 is SFDVKD. Deletions cut 9 bases from V and 5 bases from J, with 15 bases between. The CDR3 has 13 amino acids. CDR3: CATCPGQSYGYTF. CDR3 coding DNA: TGTGCCACCTGTCCCGGACAGTCGTATGGCTACACCTTC.

This sequence joins TRBV10-1 and TRBJ1-2; D is possibly TRBD1 (6 bases). The germline V and J ends were trimmed by 1 base and 8 bases, with 23 bases remaining between them. Germline loops: CDR1 WNHNN, CDR2 SYGVQD (reference sequence). The CDR3 consists of 17 residues. The CDR3 here is CASSEYPRGPPRKGYTF. The CDR3 nucleotides are TGCGCCAGCAGTGAGTACCCCAGGGGCCCTCCTAGGAAGGGCTACACCTTC.

The chain is built from TRBV28 and TRBJ2-7, with 7 bases matching TRBD2. This CDR3 has 14 amino acids. V lost 8 bases, J lost 0 bases, and 7 bases stayed unmatched. The V gene's germline CDR1 is MDHEN and CDR2 SYDVKM. In DNA, the CDR3 is TGTGCCAGCCCCCCTAGCGGTAACTCCTACGAGCAGTACTTC. It specifies CASPPSGNSYEQYF.

The chain employs TRBV9 and TRBJ2-7; tentatively, D is TRBD1 or TRBD2 (5 bases each). Germline values: CDR1 SGDLS, CDR2 YYNGEE. V lost 3 bases to trimming and J lost 7 bases, with 11 bases between them. The CDR3 extends over 12 amino acids. The CDR3 sequence is CASSDRGAEQYF. CDR3 nucleotide sequence: TGTGCCAGCAGCGATCGAGGGGCGGAGCAGTACTTC.

The chain links TRBV18 to TRBJ1-1, with 9 bases matching TRBD1. CDR1 KGHSH and CDR2 LQKENI come from the germline V gene. The CDR3 totals 14 residues. V trimming: 5 bases; J trimming: 3 bases; junction bases outside the gene matches: 4. The CDR3 spells CASSNRGRDTEAFF. Written as DNA, the CDR3 is TGTGCCAGCTCAAACAGGGGGCGGGACACTGAAGCTTTCTTT.

The rearrangement joins TRBV20-1 to TRBJ2-1; D call uncertain. In germline, CDR1 is DFQATT, CDR2 SNEGSKA (reference sequence). The V and J ends lost 5 bases and 5 bases respectively, with 4 bases between them. The CDR3 runs to 10 residues. The CDR3 sequence is CSAVNNEQFF. The CDR3 DNA reads TGCAGTGCTGTAAACAATGAGCAGTTCTTC.

This clone was counted once. The chain is built from TRBV2 and TRBJ1-1, with D perhaps matching TRBD1 (5 bases). CDR3 length: 12 amino acids. CDR1 and CDR2 from the germline V gene are SNHLY and FYNNEI. V shed 9 bases and J shed 4 bases, with 12 bases lying between them. CDR3 region: CASTDRITEAFF. The CDR3 coding sequence is TGTGCCAGTACCGACAGAATCACTGAAGCTTTCTTT. Filled out from reference TRBV2 and TRBJ1-1, the complete variable domain reads EPEVTQTPSHQVTQMGQEVILRCVPISNHLYFYWYRQILGQKVEFLVSFYNNEISEKSEIFDDQFSVERPDGSNFTLKIRSTKLEDSAMYFCASTDRITEAFFGQGTRLTVV.

This chain joins TRBV7-6 and TRBJ2-5, with 9 bases fitting TRBD2. With 5 bases clipped from V and 2 bases from J, the junction kept 3 bases outside the gene matches. CDR1 and CDR2 from the germline V gene are SGHVS and FNYEAQ. This CDR3 is 14 amino acids long. As DNA, the CDR3 is TGTGCCAGCAGCCCGACTAGCGGACAAGAGACCCAGTACTTC. Its protein product is CASSPTSGQETQYF.

CDR3 bases: TGCGCCAGCAGCCACGTACTAGGCTCCTACAATGAGCAGTTCTTC. Translation gives CASSHVLGSYNEQFF. The chain recombines TRBV5-1 with TRBJ2-1; maybe TRBD2 (5 bases). The V and J ends lost 4 bases and 0 bases respectively, with 11 bases between them. CDR1 and CDR2 from the germline V gene are SGHRS and YFSETQ. The CDR3 runs 15 residues.

V gene TRBV7-8 combines with J gene TRBJ1-6, with a tentative D call TRBD1 (5 bases). V was shortened by 7 bases and J by 10 bases, with 14 bases between the two germline ends. Germline V CDR1 and CDR2: SGHVS, FQNEAQ. The CDR3 extends over 13 amino acids. The CDR3 nucleotides read TGTGCCAGCAACCCCAGGAGGGGATCACCCCTCCACTTT. Translation: CASNPRRGSPLHF.

V and J are TRBV29-1 and TRBJ2-6; no clear D gene. Trimming stripped 2 bases from V and 0 bases from J, with 5 bases between. The CDR3 covers 14 residues. Germline V gene data show CDR1 as SQVTM and CDR2 as ANQGSEA. CDR3 bases: TGCAGCGTTGAAAACACCTCTGGGGCCAACGTCCTGACTTTC. Its translation: CSVENTSGANVLTF.

The chain has TRBV5-6 and TRBJ1-5; a weak D match, TRBD1 (5 bases). Looked up from germline, CDR1 is SGHDT and CDR2 is YYEEEE. The CDR3 sequence is 15 residues long. Trimming took 1 base from V and 2 from J, leaving 10 bases between them. This CDR3 is CASSLLRARNQPQHF. The CDR3 nucleotides read TGTGCCAGCAGCTTGCTCAGGGCCCGCAATCAGCCCCAGCATTTT.

This clone has only one observation. The chain uses TRBV6-5 and TRBJ2-3, with a possible D match to TRBD1 (6 bases). Germline V CDR1 and CDR2: MNHEY, SVGAGI. The CDR3 spans 15 residues. V was trimmed by 4 bases and J by 2 bases, leaving 13 bases between them. DNA for the CDR3: TGTGCCAGCAGTTTAGCCCACAGGGTCACAGATACGCAGTATTTT. Its protein is CASSLAHRVTDTQYF.

This chain joins TRBV5-4 and TRBJ2-2; 10 nucleotides line up with TRBD2. Trimming took 4 bases from V and 5 from J; bases not matched to a gene: 8. The CDR3 totals 16 residues. Germline CDR1 is SGHNT and CDR2 is YYREEE (reference sequence). The CDR3 nucleotides read TGTGCCAGCAGCCCGGGTCTAGCGGGAGTTACCGGGGAGCTGTTTTTT. Residues: CASSPGLAGVTGELFF.

The rearrangement joins TRBV10-3 to TRBJ2-1; TRBD2 aligns across 7 bases. CDR1 and CDR2 (germline): ENHRY, SYGVKD. The CDR3 has 14 residues. The trim removed 7 bases at V and 0 bases at J, leaving 3 bases unmatched. CDR3 protein: CAIKGGSSYNEQFF. Here the CDR3 DNA reads TGTGCCATCAAGGGCGGGAGCTCCTACAATGAGCAGTTCTTC.

This clone has only one observation. The chain has TRBV13 and TRBJ1-1; tentative D call: TRBD1 (5 bases). The length of the CDR3 is 14 residues. Germline CDR1 is PRHDT and CDR2 is FYEKMQ (reference sequence). V was trimmed by 5 bases and J by 6 bases, leaving 16 bases between them. The CDR3 coding sequence is TGTGCCAGCAGCACGGGACTAGGGCGTCCTGAAGCTTTCTTT. It codes for CASSTGLGRPEAFF.

The gene calls are TRBV2 and TRBJ1-2; D not resolved. CDR1 SNHLY and CDR2 FYNNEI come from the germline V gene. The CDR3 is made up of 15 amino acids. The germline V and J ends were trimmed by 6 bases and 0 bases, with 14 bases remaining between them. DNA of the CDR3: TGTGCCAGCAGCGGGAGACGGACCTCTAACTATGGCTACACCTTC. It encodes CASSGRRTSNYGYTF.

The V and J genes are TRBV27 and TRBJ2-3, with TRBD2 identical over 9 bases. The CDR3 spans 19 residues. The ends lost 7 bases at V and 0 bases at J; junction bases unmatched: 17. Germline V gives CDR1 MNHEY, CDR2 SMNVEV (reference sequence). CDR3 DNA sequence: TGTGCCAGCAACTGGGGGGGGGTGCTAGCGGGACCTAGCACAGATACGCAGTATTTT. Amino acids: CASNWGGVLAGPSTDTQYF.

The rearrangement links TRBV5-1 to TRBJ2-7; D is unclear. This CDR3 has 14 amino acids. V shed 0 bases and J shed 4 bases, with 11 bases lying between them. Germline lookup yields CDR1 SGHRS and CDR2 YFSETQ. The CDR3 bases are TGCGCCAGCAGCTTGGCGAGAGAGATGTACGAGCAGTACTTC. Translating gives CASSLAREMYEQYF.

DNA for the CDR3: TGCAGCGTTGAAGATCTGAGACGGAACTATGGCTACACCTTC. As protein: CSVEDLRRNYGYTF. This chain uses TRBV29-1 with TRBJ1-2, with D uncertain. V was cut by 0 bases and J by 2 bases, with 10 bases left in between. CDR3 length: 14 residues. Germline V CDR1 and CDR2: SQVTM, ANQGSEA.

CDR3 nucleotides: TGTGCCAGCTCACCACCCAGGGGAGGAGGGATGAACACTGAAGCTTTCTTT. Translated: CASSPPRGGGMNTEAFF. The chain recombines TRBV18 with TRBJ1-1, with D possibly matching TRBD1 (6 bases). The CDR3 spans 17 residues. Looked up from germline, CDR1 is KGHSH and CDR2 is LQKENI. The V and J ends lost 0 bases and 0 bases respectively, with 14 bases between them.

The J gene is TRBJ2-7, the V gene TRBV12-3 or TRBV12-4, with 10 bases lining up with TRBD2. V gave up 5 bases and J gave up 6 bases; unmatched junction bases: 4. The CDR3 loop spans 13 amino acids. CDR3 protein: CASSPSGRFEQYF. In nucleotides, the CDR3 is TGTGCCAGCAGTCCTAGCGGGAGATTCGAGCAGTACTTC.

This chain joins TRBV14 and TRBJ2-7; D uncertain. Per the germline V gene, CDR1 is SGHDN and CDR2 is FVKESK. V was cut by 1 base and J by 7 bases, with 5 bases left in between. This CDR3 comprises 11 residues. The CDR3 loop is CASSQVGEQYF. The CDR3 nucleotides read TGTGCCAGCAGCCAAGTGGGGGAGCAGTACTTC.